The 28 T cell receptor beta chains listed next were all sequenced from one sample in a study of T cells in Graves' hyperthyroidism and ophthalmopathy. What was amplified from RNA transcripts were TCR beta CDR3 regions. The HTBI primer set drove a first-round RT-PCR of the TCR CDR3. MiXCR, run by TCRdb on the multiplex PCR reads, gives a single entry per CDR3 protein. The table records 300,000 to 500,000 distinct CDR3 sequences, over 12% of them present only once. Sequencing was done on a sample of blood. Source of these receptors: a man aged 50 or older with Graves' ophthalmopathy.

Many counts were recorded for this clonotype. The rearrangement uses TRBV29-1 and TRBJ2-7; 8 positions match TRBD2. The trim removed 5 bases at V and 3 bases at J, leaving 3 bases unmatched. Germline V CDR1 and CDR2: SQVTM, ANQGSEA. The CDR3 runs to 12 residues. The CDR3 DNA follows: TGCAGCGTTCGGGAGGGCGACTACGAGCAGTACTTC. Residues: CSVREGDYEQYF.

At least ten counts were recorded for this clonotype. The chain recombines TRBV3-1 with TRBJ2-7; 7 bases are a match to TRBD2. CDR1 and CDR2 (germline): LGHDT, YNNKEL (reference sequence). Trimming at V came to 1 base and at J to 0 bases, leaving 3 bases not matched to a gene. CDR3 length: 15 residues. CDR3 protein: CASSQVGGGSYEQYF. CDR3 nucleotides: TGTGCCAGCAGCCAAGTAGGCGGGGGCTCCTACGAGCAGTACTTC.

There are many counts of this clonotype. This rearrangement joins TRBV20-1 to TRBJ2-7; 13 bases fit TRBD2. This CDR3 is built from 15 residues. V was clipped by 6 bases and J by 6 bases; unmatched bases: 11. Germline loops: CDR1 DFQATT, CDR2 SNEGSKA (reference sequence). CDR3 region: CSAPPGTSGIGEQYF. The CDR3 nucleotides read TGCAGTGCGCCTCCCGGGACTAGCGGGATCGGCGAGCAGTACTTC.

The chain combines TRBV5-1 with TRBJ2-5; 7 positions agree with TRBD1. After removal of 0 bases from V and 5 bases from J, the junction contained 13 bases not matched to a gene. This CDR3 contains 17 residues. Per the germline V gene, CDR1 is SGHRS and CDR2 is YFSETQ. CDR3 coding DNA: TGCGCCAGCAGCTTGGAATGGGTGAAGGGGGCGCGGGAGACCCAGTACTTC. Its protein product is CASSLEWVKGARETQYF.

The rearrangement joins TRBV5-1 to TRBJ2-4, with 11 bases that match TRBD2. CDR1 is SGHRS, CDR2 YFSETQ, per germline. The junction had 8 bases not matched to a gene; V was cut back by 3 bases and J by 0 bases. The length of the CDR3 is 18 residues. The CDR3 coding sequence is TGCGCCAGCAGCTCCGGGACTAGCGGCGTTATAGCCAAAAACATTCAGTACTTC. It is translated as CASSSGTSGVIAKNIQYF. The variable domain in full, with the rest retrieved from reference TRBV5-1 and TRBJ2-4, is KAGVTQTPRYLIKTRGQQVTLSCSPISGHRSVSWYQQTPGQGLQFLFEYFSETQRNKGNFPGRFSGRQFSNSRSEMNVSTLELGDSALYLCASSSGTSGVIAKNIQYFGAGTRLSVL.

This clonotype has only a few counts. The V and J genes are TRBV20-1 and TRBJ2-2; D not certain. This CDR3 spans 13 amino acids. The V and J ends lost 3 bases and 1 base respectively, with 6 bases between them. CDR1 and CDR2 from the germline V gene are DFQATT and SNEGSKA (reference sequence). DNA of the CDR3: TGCAGTGCTAGCTTACAGAACACCGGGGAGCTGTTTTTT. Amino acid sequence: CSASLQNTGELFF.

This clonotype was recorded a few times. Given a much more abundant clone one base away, this may be a read error. The rearrangement links TRBV5-5 to TRBJ1-1; possibly TRBD1 for D (6 bases). V was pared by 4 bases and J by 4 bases, with 17 bases between. Germline assignment: CDR1 SGHKS and CDR2 YYEKEE (reference sequence). The CDR3 is 15 residues long. The CDR3 DNA follows: TGTGCCAGCAGCCCGAGGCCAGCCAGGGGCACTGAAGCTTTCTTT. This codes for CASSPRPARGTEAFF.

At least ten counts were recorded for this clonotype. The rearrangement uses TRBV30 and TRBJ1-5; D unclear. The germline V gene encodes CDR1 GTSNPN and CDR2 SVGIG (reference sequence). The CDR3 runs to 13 residues. Trimming removed 4 bases at V and 4 bases at J, with 11 bases between. CDR3 in amino acids: CAWTLGPNQPQHF. The CDR3 DNA reads TGTGCCTGGACCCTTGGCCCGAATCAGCCCCAGCATTTT.

The CDR3 sequence is CASSFRESGNTIYF. Here the CDR3 DNA reads TGTGCCAGCAGTTTCCGGGAGTCTGGAAACACCATATATTTT. V usage is TRBV12-3 or TRBV12-4 and J usage is TRBJ1-3, with unresolved D. The germline V and J ends were trimmed by 3 bases and 1 base, with 7 bases remaining between them. This CDR3 is built from 14 residues.

The table lists this clonotype with many counts. The chain carries TRBV30 and TRBJ1-4, with 11 bases lining up with TRBD1. Per germline, CDR1 GTSNPN and CDR2 SVGIG (reference sequence). The CDR3 totals 14 residues. The junction had 6 bases not matched to a gene; V was cut back by 5 bases and J by 7 bases. As DNA, the CDR3 is TGTGCCTGGGACTCCGGGACAGGGGGTGAAAAACTGTTTTTT. Its protein product is CAWDSGTGGEKLFF.

The chain carries TRBV6-6 and TRBJ2-7, with 9 bases fitting TRBD2. Per germline, CDR1 MNHNY and CDR2 SVGAGI (reference sequence). The ends lost 0 bases at V and 4 bases at J; junction bases unmatched: 7. This CDR3 has 16 residues. The CDR3 loop reads CASSYSVASGAYEQYF. The CDR3 DNA reads as TGTGCCAGCAGTTACTCGGTGGCTAGCGGGGCATACGAGCAGTACTTC.

This clonotype was picked up many times. This sequence joins TRBV11-3 and TRBJ2-7, with 8 positions matching TRBD2. The CDR3 runs 15 residues. Per germline, CDR1 SGHNT and CDR2 YENEEA. Losses at the gene ends were 8 bases for V and 2 bases for J; bases not matched to a gene: 11. The CDR3 region is CASGKPGLGTYEQYF. As DNA, the CDR3 is TGTGCCAGCGGAAAGCCGGGACTAGGGACCTACGAGCAGTACTTC.

J is TRBJ2-1 and V is TRBV14; D gene unclear. With 4 bases removed from V and 6 bases from J, the gap between germline ends came to 16 bases. CDR3 length: 15 residues. Germline-derived CDR1 and CDR2 are SGHDN and FVKESK. Here the CDR3 DNA reads TGTGCCAGCAGCCTACGGACCTTCCTAGGCAATGAGCAGTTCTTC. This sequence encodes CASSLRTFLGNEQFF. The whole variable domain, filled in from reference TRBV14 and TRBJ2-1, reads EAGVTQFPSHSVIEKGQTVTLRCDPISGHDNLYWYRRVMGKEIKFLLHFVKESKQDESGMPNNRFLAERTGGTYSTLKVQPAELEDSGVYFCASSLRTFLGNEQFFGPGTRLTVL.

CDR3 in amino acids: CASSVEPGQTYSNQPQHF. The CDR3 bases are TGTGCCAGTAGTGTCGAACCGGGACAGACTTATAGCAATCAGCCCCAGCATTTT. The gene calls are TRBV19 and TRBJ1-5; 7 bases fit TRBD1. CDR1 and CDR2 from the germline V gene are LNHDA and SQIVND (reference sequence). This CDR3 contains 18 residues. With 5 bases clipped from V and 0 bases from J, the junction kept 13 bases outside the gene matches.

This clonotype was picked up a small number of times. Written as DNA, the CDR3 is TGCGCCAGCAGCCAAATCAGGGGTATTGGGGCCAAAAACATTCAGTACTTC. Encoded protein: CASSQIRGIGAKNIQYF. This rearrangement joins TRBV5-1 to TRBJ2-4, with TRBD1 as a possible D gene (6 bases). This CDR3 contains 17 residues. V lost 4 bases to trimming and J lost 1 base, with 18 bases between them. Germline V lookup: CDR1 SGHRS, CDR2 YFSETQ.

This rearrangement joins TRBV15 to TRBJ1-2; 10 bases match TRBD1. This CDR3 comprises 15 residues. V was clipped by 5 bases and J by 3 bases; unmatched bases: 6. CDR1 and CDR2 (germline): LNHNV, YYDKDF (reference sequence). The CDR3, as DNA: TGTGCCACCAGCCTAGAGGGGACAGGGGACTATGGCTACACCTTC. This gives the protein CATSLEGTGDYGYTF. Full variable domain (rest looked up from reference TRBV15 and TRBJ1-2): DAMVIQNPRYQVTQFGKPVTLSCSQTLNHNVMYWYQQKSSQAPKLLFHYYDKDFNNEADTPDNFQSRRPNTSFCFLDIRSPGLGDTAMYLCATSLEGTGDYGYTFGSGTRLTVV.

The J gene is TRBJ1-6, the V gene TRBV9; D remains unclear. V lost 0 bases to trimming and J lost 5 bases, with 12 bases between them. There are 16 residues in the CDR3. Germline-derived CDR1 and CDR2 are SGDLS and YYNGEE. The CDR3 loop reads CASSVEASLHNSPLHF. The CDR3 DNA reads as TGTGCCAGCAGCGTAGAGGCCTCACTGCATAATTCACCCCTCCACTTT.

This clonotype occurred many times. The chain is built from TRBV5-1 and TRBJ2-7; 14 bases fit TRBD2. CDR1 is SGHRS and CDR2 is YFSETQ in the germline V gene. The CDR3 is 15 amino acids. V shed 3 bases and J 9 bases; nucleotides not matched to a gene: 8. CDR3 in DNA: TGCGCCAGCAGCTCGCCGGGACTAGCGGGAGTCGCGCAGTACTTC. This translates into CASSSPGLAGVAQYF.

This clonotype was counted between two and nine times. This CDR3 reads CASSIGTGNNQPQHF. For the CDR3, the DNA is TGTGCCAGCAGCATTGGGACAGGGAACAATCAGCCCCAGCATTTT. The rearrangement uses TRBV5-6 and TRBJ1-5; 9 bases are a match to TRBD1. Germline V lookup: CDR1 SGHDT, CDR2 YYEEEE. This CDR3 region has 15 residues. The J segment lost 3 bases and the V segment lost 4 bases, leaving 5 bases of the junction unmatched.

This clonotype was recorded at least ten times. The chain recombines TRBV20-1 with TRBJ2-1; 11 bases map to TRBD2. The V segment lost 2 bases and the J segment 9 bases; nucleotides outside the gene matches: 0. CDR3 size: 12 residues. CDR1 and CDR2 from the germline V gene are DFQATT and SNEGSKA (reference sequence). CDR3 sequence reads: CSARLAGGEQFF. In nucleotides, the CDR3 is TGCAGTGCTAGACTAGCGGGAGGTGAGCAGTTCTTC.

This clonotype appeared many times. CDR3 sequence (DNA): TGTGCCAGCAGTGAAGGGGCTACATCAGATACGCAGTATTTT. Translating gives CASSEGATSDTQYF. This sequence joins TRBV6-1 and TRBJ2-3; no firm D call. The CDR3 sequence is 14 residues long. The V gene's germline CDR1 is MNHNS and CDR2 SASEGT. The V gene lost 1 base and the J gene lost 4 bases, with 9 bases spanning the gap.

A few counts support this clonotype. The CDR3 nucleotides are TGTGCCAGCAGCTTAGCCCAGGCGAACACTGAAGCTTTCTTT. This gives the protein CASSLAQANTEAFF. The chain couples TRBV7-8 to TRBJ1-1; D remains unclear. The CDR3 spans 14 residues. Deletions cut 0 bases from V and 1 base from J, with 6 bases between. Germline CDR1 is SGHVS and CDR2 is FQNEAQ. Using reference TRBV7-8 and TRBJ1-1 for the parts outside the CDR3, the full variable domain is GAGVSQSPRYKVAKRGQDVALRCDPISGHVSLFWYQQALGQGPEFLTYFQNEAQLDKSGLPSDRFFAERPEGSVSTLKIQRTQQEDSAVYLCASSLAQANTEAFFGQGTRLTVV.

This clonotype was counted at least ten times. The rearrangement links TRBV7-9 to TRBJ2-3; D not resolved. Germline V gives CDR1 SEHNR, CDR2 FQNEAQ (reference sequence). Deletions cut 0 bases from V and 6 bases from J, with 10 bases between. The length of the CDR3 is 14 residues. CDR3 residues: CASSLARRRDTQYF. The CDR3 nucleotides are TGTGCCAGCAGCTTAGCGCGTCGCCGCGATACGCAGTATTTT.

This clonotype came up many times. The gene calls are TRBV2 and TRBJ2-7; D might be TRBD2 (6 bases). The CDR3 length is 14 residues. Trimming cost V 4 bases and J 4 bases, with 14 bases left between them. Germline V gene data show CDR1 as SNHLY and CDR2 as FYNNEI. Here the CDR3 DNA reads TGTGCCAGCAGTGGCACCGGGAGTAGGTACGAGCAGTACTTC. Its protein is CASSGTGSRYEQYF.

This clonotype was observed many times. The rearrangement uses TRBV4-1 and TRBJ2-7; 8 nucleotides agree with TRBD2. CDR3 length: 16 residues. The germline gives CDR1 MGHRA, CDR2 YSYEKL. Trimming at V came to 4 bases and at J to 2 bases, leaving 10 bases not matched to a gene. CDR3: CASSLDAGGVPYEQYF. CDR3 sequence (DNA): TGCGCCAGCAGCCTGGACGCGGGAGGAGTACCCTACGAGCAGTACTTC.

Concerning this clonotype itself: At one boundary the junction diverges from the germline segment, which might be a read error. The chain recombines TRBV6-1 with TRBJ2-7; 7 bases align to TRBD1. The CDR3 consists of 15 residues. Germline V gene lookup returns CDR1 MNHNS and CDR2 SASEGT. CDR3 in amino acids: CASSFVKGGSYQQYF. The CDR3 DNA follows: TGTGCCAGCAGTTTCGTTAAAGGGGGCAGCTACCAGCAGTACTTC.

This clonotype was seen repeatedly, ten times or more. This chain uses TRBV12-3 or TRBV12-4 with TRBJ2-1; TRBD2 is a possible D gene (6 bases). The V end lost 4 bases, the J end lost 12 bases, and 16 bases lay between the germline ends. There are 13 residues in the CDR3. In nucleotides, the CDR3 is TGTGCCAGCAGTTCCGCGCGGAGGGTTGGGCAGTTCTTC. The encoded protein is CASSSARRVGQFF.

The chain combines TRBV18 with TRBJ1-1, with D uncertain. The CDR3 runs 13 residues. Germline assignment: CDR1 KGHSH and CDR2 LQKENI. V lost 3 bases to trimming and J lost 2 bases, with 7 bases between them. The CDR3 coding sequence is TGTGCCAGCTCACCCCTTGTAAACACTGAAGCTTTCTTT. This codes for CASSPLVNTEAFF.